Below, 21 T cell receptor beta chains from the same sample are listed, as sequenced in a study of cytomegalovirus exposure and HLA in healthy donors. PCR primers comprised 60 Vbeta and 13 Jbeta primers. TCRdb keeps only in-frame clones here, not all; method: immunoSEQ multiplex PCR. This sample yields about 180,000 clones, of which around 80% are seen a single time; roughly 2.5% belongs to the top ten. The sequenced sample consisted of PBMCs. The receptors stem from a woman in her 30s in good health and CMV-seropositive.

The rearrangement joins TRBV6-5 to TRBJ2-7; 7 bases are a match to TRBD2. Germline CDR1 and CDR2: MNHEY and SVGAGI. Trimming cost V 6 bases and J 7 bases; bases outside gene matches: 12. This CDR3 spans 14 amino acids. The CDR3 spells CASSELGRAMEQYF. The CDR3 nucleotides read TGTGCCAGCAGCGAACTGGGGAGGGCAATGGAGCAGTACTTC.

This chain connects TRBV2 to TRBJ2-3; TRBD2 aligns across 10 bases. This CDR3 spans 14 amino acids. After removal of 7 bases from V and 6 bases from J, the junction contained 7 bases not matched to a gene. CDR1 and CDR2 from the germline V gene are SNHLY and FYNNEI. The CDR3 protein is CASKASGGSDTQYF. CDR3 DNA: TGTGCCAGCAAAGCTAGCGGGGGCTCTGATACGCAGTATTTT.

The chain is built from TRBV29-1 and TRBJ2-7; 7 bases map to TRBD1. The V gene's germline CDR1 is SQVTM and CDR2 ANQGSEA. The CDR3 consists of 13 residues. Germline trimming cut 5 bases from V and 2 bases from J; bases unmatched to any gene: 6. Here the CDR3 DNA reads TGCAGCGTTTTTATCGGGACAGCCTACGAGCAGTACTTC. It is translated as CSVFIGTAYEQYF.

The CDR3 protein is CASTRGDTDTQYF. DNA for the CDR3: TGCGCCAGCACCCGGGGAGACACAGATACGCAGTATTTT. J is TRBJ2-3 and V is TRBV5-1; D might be TRBD2 (5 bases). Germline loops: CDR1 SGHRS, CDR2 YFSETQ. The V end lost 6 bases, the J end lost 2 bases, and 10 bases lay between the germline ends. The CDR3 sequence is 13 residues long.

The rearrangement uses TRBV5-8 and TRBJ2-1; 11 bases are shared with TRBD2. This CDR3 has 17 residues. V gave up 0 bases and J gave up 4 bases; unmatched junction bases: 6. Germline CDR1 SGHTS, CDR2 YDEGEE. CDR3 sequence (DNA): TGTGCCAGCAGCTTGGTACTAGCGGGGGCTTTTTACAATGAGCAGTTCTTC. Amino acid sequence: CASSLVLAGAFYNEQFF.

This chain connects TRBV5-1 to TRBJ1-4; 7 bases fit TRBD1. CDR1 and CDR2 from the germline V gene are SGHRS and YFSETQ. The CDR3 consists of 17 residues. With V trimmed by 1 base and J by 1 base, 7 bases remained unmatched. The CDR3 DNA reads TGCGCCAGCAGCTTGACAGGGGCTAGAGTAACTAATGAAAAACTGTTTTTT. Its translation: CASSLTGARVTNEKLFF.

V and J are TRBV27 and TRBJ1-6, with a weak D call TRBD1 (5 bases). Germline CDR1 is MNHEY and CDR2 is SMNVEV (reference sequence). The CDR3 contains 23 residues. V was pared by 1 base and J by 1 base, with 29 bases between. The DNA of the CDR3 is TGTGCCAGCAGTTTATTAGCGACTTGGACGGGGGGAGGTTCGGCGTCCTATAATTCACCCCTCCACTTT. Translated: CASSLLATWTGGGSASYNSPLHF.

CDR3 loop: CASSLTQGARYEQYF. The DNA of the CDR3 is TGTGCCAGCAGCTTAACCCAGGGGGCTCGGTACGAGCAGTACTTC. The chain joins TRBV7-9 to TRBJ2-7; 8 bases match TRBD1. Looked up from germline, CDR1 is SEHNR and CDR2 is FQNEAQ (reference sequence). The CDR3 spans 15 residues. Trimming at V came to 2 bases and at J to 4 bases, leaving 7 bases not matched to a gene.

This chain links TRBV28 with TRBJ2-7; no definite D call. Trimming shortened V by 5 bases and J by 5 bases, and 7 bases separated the two germline ends. There are 11 residues in the CDR3. From germline, CDR1 is MDHEN and CDR2 SYDVKM. The chain's CDR3 is CASSPSHEQYF. In DNA form, the CDR3 reads TGTGCCAGCAGTCCCTCTCACGAGCAGTACTTC.

This clone was detected a few times. J is TRBJ2-7 and V is TRBV5-8; 9 nucleotides agree with TRBD1. The germline gives CDR1 SGHTS, CDR2 YDEGEE. CDR3 length equals 15 residues. V shed 2 bases and J 4 bases; nucleotides not matched to a gene: 7. The CDR3 loop is CASSLNRGQLYEQYF. The DNA of the CDR3 is TGTGCCAGCAGCTTAAACAGGGGGCAGCTGTACGAGCAGTACTTC.

The chain combines TRBV6-5 with TRBJ1-2; TRBD1 is a possible D gene (5 bases). The germline CDR1 and CDR2 sequences are MNHEY and SVGAGI. The CDR3 has 15 amino acids. The germline V and J ends were trimmed by 6 bases and 6 bases, with 20 bases remaining between them. CDR3 in amino acids: CASSARGEGQDGYTF. The CDR3 region has the DNA TGTGCCAGCAGCGCCCGGGGGGAAGGGCAAGATGGCTACACCTTC.

The genes are TRBV10-2 and TRBJ1-1; 7 nucleotides line up with TRBD1. The V and J ends lost 3 bases and 0 bases, in that order; junction bases with no gene match: 1. There are 14 residues in the CDR3. Germline V gives CDR1 WSHSY, CDR2 SAAADI. The CDR3 DNA reads as TGCGCCAGCAGTGAAGGGGGCATGAACACTGAAGCTTTCTTT. Its protein is CASSEGGMNTEAFF.

The chain joins TRBV9 to TRBJ1-1, with 9 positions matching TRBD1. V shed 2 bases and J 2 bases; nucleotides not matched to a gene: 13. CDR3 length: 18 residues. CDR1 is SGDLS, CDR2 YYNGEE, per germline. DNA for the CDR3: TGTGCCAGCAGCGTTTTCCCACAGGGGGCAAATATCAACACTGAAGCTTTCTTT. It yields the protein CASSVFPQGANINTEAFF.

The CDR3 bases are TGCGCCAGCAGCCAACCGGGGACAGTTTATGGCTACACCTTC. Residues: CASSQPGTVYGYTF. The V gene is TRBV4-1, the J gene TRBJ1-2; 7 bases fit TRBD1. CDR1 and CDR2 (germline): MGHRA, YSYEKL. CDR3 size: 14 residues. After removal of 2 bases from V and 5 bases from J, the junction contained 5 bases not matched to a gene.

The DNA for the CDR3 is TGTGCCAGCAGTCCCTGGGGGACAGGGGGCCTCTCACCCCTCCACTTT. Its protein is CASSPWGTGGLSPLHF. This chain uses TRBV27 with TRBJ1-6; TRBD1 agrees at 12 bases. CDR3 length: 16 residues. The J segment lost 10 bases and the V segment lost 5 bases, leaving 9 bases of the junction unmatched. Germline-derived CDR1 and CDR2 are MNHEY and SMNVEV (reference sequence).

The rearrangement joins TRBV30 to TRBJ2-5; 7 positions match TRBD1. The CDR3 has 15 residues. Germline V gene sequence: CDR1 GTSNPN, CDR2 SVGIG (reference sequence). Trimming at V came to 0 bases and at J to 4 bases, leaving 8 bases not matched to a gene. The CDR3 DNA is TGTGCCTGGAGTGTACGTGGCAGGGGGACAGAGACCCAGTACTTC. This gives the protein CAWSVRGRGTETQYF.

The chain recombines TRBV6-5 with TRBJ2-7; 10 bases agree with TRBD1. The CDR3 spans 16 residues. Per germline, CDR1 MNHEY and CDR2 SVGAGI. V was pared by 0 bases and J by 7 bases, with 9 bases of the junction left unmatched. The DNA for the CDR3 is TGTGCCAGCAGTTACTCAGGGGGACAGGGGTCCGGGGAGCAGTACTTC. This encodes CASSYSGGQGSGEQYF.

The rearrangement uses TRBV5-6 and TRBJ2-7, with TRBD1 matching 8 bases. This CDR3 has 17 amino acids. Germline V CDR1 and CDR2: SGHDT, YYEEEE. V lost 3 bases to trimming and J lost 5 bases; unmatched junction nucleotides: 16. CDR3 sequence (DNA): TGTGCCAGCAGCTCGATTAGGGACAGGACGCGAACCGACGAGCAGTACTTC. As protein: CASSSIRDRTRTDEQYF.

The chain combines TRBV5-8 with TRBJ2-7; 7 positions match TRBD1. CDR3 length: 14 amino acids. CDR1 SGHTS and CDR2 YDEGEE come from the germline V gene. V trimming: 0 bases; J trimming: 5 bases; junction bases outside the gene matches: 5. This CDR3 reads CASSLGDSTHEQYF. The CDR3 nucleotides read TGTGCCAGCAGCTTGGGGGACAGTACCCACGAGCAGTACTTC.

This sequence joins TRBV9 and TRBJ2-1; 12 bases line up with TRBD1. V was clipped by 4 bases and J by 10 bases; unmatched bases: 12. Per the germline V gene, CDR1 is SGDLS and CDR2 is YYNGEE. The CDR3 extends over 16 amino acids. The CDR3 loop reads CASSPRLGQGAGEQFF. The CDR3 region has the DNA TGTGCCAGCAGCCCCCGCCTGGGACAGGGGGCCGGCGAGCAGTTCTTC.

The count of this clone is one. This chain joins TRBV6-5 and TRBJ2-7, with a weak D call TRBD1 (5 bases). Trimming pared 6 bases from V and 5 bases from J, leaving 14 bases between. This CDR3 is 13 amino acids long. Germline V gene sequence: CDR1 MNHEY, CDR2 SVGAGI. This CDR3 reads CASSPGRVHEQYF. The CDR3 coding sequence is TGTGCCAGCAGCCCCGGCAGGGTGCACGAGCAGTACTTC.